This is a list of T cell receptor beta chains from one sample in a study of blood T cell repertoires in COVID-19. Data came from immunoSEQ multiplex PCR; TCRdb stores just in-frame clones and leaves some out. The table lists under 200,000 clones, 88% of them singletons. Sequences were obtained from peripheral blood. Every receptor here comes from a man aged 40-49 years with active or convalescent COVID-19. Each CDR3 is given with its conserved first and last residue. The D gene is left open where the match is weak. Expanded clones get a size class; other rows say once, few or many, or leave the size out.

D gene,clone size,V gene,J gene,CDR3 DNA,CDR3 protein
NA,NA,TRBV10-3,TRBJ2-5,TGTGCCATCAGTGCCCTAGCGCTAGAGACCCAGTACTTC,CAISALALETQYF
NA,NA,TRBV7-8,TRBJ1-3,TGTGCCAGCAGCTTATACCGCCTCCCAGGAGGTGGAAACACCATATATTTT,CASSLYRLPGGGNTIYF
NA,NA,TRBV27,TRBJ1-1,TGTGCCAGCAGTTTATCCCAGGGGAACACTGAAGCTTTCTTT,CASSLSQGNTEAFF
NA,NA,TRBV15,TRBJ2-3,TGTGCCACCAGCAGAACTCCGGGACAGGGACTAGGTCGCACAGATACGCAGTATTTT,CATSRTPGQGLGRTDTQYF
TRBD1,NA,TRBV19,TRBJ1-2,TGTGCCAGTAGTGGGACAGGGGCCTATGGCTACACCTTC,CASSGTGAYGYTF
TRBD1,NA,TRBV7-3,TRBJ2-1,TGTGCCAGCAGCTTAGGCGGGACAGGGGCCAATGAGCAGTTCTTC,CASSLGGTGANEQFF
TRBD2,few,TRBV6-6,TRBJ2-7,TGTGCCAGCAGTTACTACGGGGGGGGCGAGCAGTACTTC,CASSYYGGGEQYF
TRBD1,NA,TRBV27,TRBJ1-6,TGTGCCAGCAGTCCCACAATGCCGCTGACAGGGGGGTCGAATTCACCCCTCCACTTT,CASSPTMPLTGGSNSPLHF
NA,NA,TRBV15,TRBJ1-5,TGTGCCACCAGCAGAGAGGGCTCGAACAATCAGCCCCAGCATTTT,CATSREGSNNQPQHF
TRBD2,NA,TRBV11-3,TRBJ2-7,TGTGCCAGCAGCCTTGGGACTAGCGGGAGAGACGAGCAGTACTTC,CASSLGTSGRDEQYF
NA,NA,TRBV12-3/TRBV12-4,TRBJ2-7,TGTGCCAGCAGTTTACACGAGTTCTTCGAGCAGTACTTC,CASSLHEFFEQYF
NA,NA,TRBV11-3,TRBJ1-3,TGTGCCAGCAGCAGCTACACCAGGAGGGTTTCTGGAAACACCATATATTTT,CASSSYTRRVSGNTIYF
NA,NA,TRBV20-1,TRBJ2-4,TGCAGTGCTAGTCGACCCCTCGGGGAAAACATTCAGTACTTC,CSASRPLGENIQYF
TRBD2,NA,TRBV7-3,TRBJ2-1,TGTGCCAGCAGCCTAGGGGCTAGCGGGAACAATGAGCAGTTCTTC,CASSLGASGNNEQFF
TRBD1,NA,TRBV18,TRBJ2-1,TGTGCCAGCTCACCCCGGGACAGGGTCCTGGACAGCTCCTACAATGAGCAGTTCTTC,CASSPRDRVLDSSYNEQFF
NA,NA,TRBV6-4,TRBJ2-1,TGTGCCAGCAGTGAGGACAACAATGAGCAGTTCTTC,CASSEDNNEQFF
TRBD1,NA,TRBV5-1,TRBJ2-1,TGCGCCAGCAGCTTGGGGAGGTCGTGGGGGACAGGGGCCTACAATGAGCAGTTCTTC,CASSLGRSWGTGAYNEQFF
NA,NA,TRBV19,TRBJ1-5,TGTGCCAGTAATATGGCGGGTAATCAGCCCCAGCATTTT,CASNMAGNQPQHF
NA,NA,TRBV27,TRBJ1-2,TGTGCCAGCAGTTTATCGCGGGGGGAGGTTCGCGGCTACACCTTC,CASSLSRGEVRGYTF
TRBD2,once,TRBV5-1,TRBJ2-7,TGCGCCAGCAGCTCCAGAGGGACTAGCGGGACTTACGAGCAGTACTTC,CASSSRGTSGTYEQYF